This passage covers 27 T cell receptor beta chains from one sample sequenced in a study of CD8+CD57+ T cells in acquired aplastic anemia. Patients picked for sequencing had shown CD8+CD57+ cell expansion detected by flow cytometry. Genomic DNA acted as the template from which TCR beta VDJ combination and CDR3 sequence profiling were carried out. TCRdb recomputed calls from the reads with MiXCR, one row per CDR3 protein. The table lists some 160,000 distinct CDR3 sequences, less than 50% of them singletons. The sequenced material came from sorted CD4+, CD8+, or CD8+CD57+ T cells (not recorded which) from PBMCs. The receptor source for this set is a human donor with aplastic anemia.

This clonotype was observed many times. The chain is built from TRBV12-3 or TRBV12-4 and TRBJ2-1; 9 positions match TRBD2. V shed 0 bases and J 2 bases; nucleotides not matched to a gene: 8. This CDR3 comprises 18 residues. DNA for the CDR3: TGTGCCAGCAGTTTAGCCTGGCGTCTAGCGGGAACCTACAATGAGCAGTTCTTC. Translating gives CASSLAWRLAGTYNEQFF.

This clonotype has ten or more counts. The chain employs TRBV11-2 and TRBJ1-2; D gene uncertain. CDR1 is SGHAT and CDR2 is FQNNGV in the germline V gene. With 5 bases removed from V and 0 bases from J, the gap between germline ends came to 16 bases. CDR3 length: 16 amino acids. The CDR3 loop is CASSPAGYGSNYGYTF. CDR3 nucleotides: TGTGCCAGCAGCCCAGCCGGCTACGGGTCTAACTATGGCTACACCTTC.

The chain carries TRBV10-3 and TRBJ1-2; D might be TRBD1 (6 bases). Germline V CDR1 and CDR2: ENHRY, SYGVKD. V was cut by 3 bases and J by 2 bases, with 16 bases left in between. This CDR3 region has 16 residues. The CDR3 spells CAISEPDRLQNYGYTF. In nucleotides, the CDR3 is TGTGCCATCAGTGAACCGGACAGACTCCAAAACTATGGCTACACCTTC.

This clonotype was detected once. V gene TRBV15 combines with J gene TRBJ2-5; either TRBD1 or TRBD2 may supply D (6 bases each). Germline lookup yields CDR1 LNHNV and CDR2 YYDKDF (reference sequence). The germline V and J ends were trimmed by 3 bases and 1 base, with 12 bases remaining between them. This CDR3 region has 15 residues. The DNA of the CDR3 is TGTGCCACCAGCAGCGGAGGGGGACCCCAAGAGACCCAGTACTTC. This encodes CATSSGGGPQETQYF.

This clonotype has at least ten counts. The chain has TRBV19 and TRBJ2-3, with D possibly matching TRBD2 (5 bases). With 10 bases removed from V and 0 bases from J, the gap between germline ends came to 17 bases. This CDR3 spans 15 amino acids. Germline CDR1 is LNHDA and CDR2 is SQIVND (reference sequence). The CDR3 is CATGSIASSTDTQYF. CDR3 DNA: TGTGCCACCGGTTCCATAGCGAGTAGCACAGATACGCAGTATTTT. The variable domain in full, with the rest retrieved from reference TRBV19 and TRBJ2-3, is DGGITQSPKYLFRKEGQNVTLSCEQNLNHDAMYWYRQDPGQGLRLIYYSQIVNDFQKGDIAEGYSVSREKKESFPLTVTSAQKNPTAFYLCATGSIASSTDTQYFGPGTRLTVL.

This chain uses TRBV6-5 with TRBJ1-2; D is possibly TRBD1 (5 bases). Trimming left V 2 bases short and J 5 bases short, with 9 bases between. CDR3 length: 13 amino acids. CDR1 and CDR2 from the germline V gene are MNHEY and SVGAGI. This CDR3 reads CASSYGEGYGYTF. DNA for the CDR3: TGTGCCAGCAGTTACGGAGAGGGGTATGGCTACACCTTC.

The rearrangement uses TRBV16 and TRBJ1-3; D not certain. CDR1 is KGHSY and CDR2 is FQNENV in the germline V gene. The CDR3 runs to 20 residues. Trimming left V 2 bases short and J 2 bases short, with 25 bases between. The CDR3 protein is CASSQHNTANPGNPGNTIYF. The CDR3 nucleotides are TGTGCCAGCAGCCAACACAATACAGCAAACCCGGGTAACCCTGGAAACACCATATATTTT.

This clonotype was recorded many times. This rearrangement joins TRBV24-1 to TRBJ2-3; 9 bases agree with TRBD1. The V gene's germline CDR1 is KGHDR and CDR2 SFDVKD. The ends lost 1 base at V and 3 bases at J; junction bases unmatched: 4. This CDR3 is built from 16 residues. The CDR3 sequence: CATSDFRDRVTDTQYF. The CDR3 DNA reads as TGTGCCACCAGTGATTTCCGGGACAGGGTAACAGATACGCAGTATTTT.

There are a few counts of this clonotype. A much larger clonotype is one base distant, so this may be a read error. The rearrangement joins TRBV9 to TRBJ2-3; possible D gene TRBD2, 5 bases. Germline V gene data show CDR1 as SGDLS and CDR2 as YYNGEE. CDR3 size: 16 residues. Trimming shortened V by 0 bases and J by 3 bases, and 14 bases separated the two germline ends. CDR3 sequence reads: CASSVAQVGVTDTQYF. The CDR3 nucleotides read TGTGCCAGCAGCGTAGCGCAAGTGGGAGTGACAGATACGCAGTATTTT.

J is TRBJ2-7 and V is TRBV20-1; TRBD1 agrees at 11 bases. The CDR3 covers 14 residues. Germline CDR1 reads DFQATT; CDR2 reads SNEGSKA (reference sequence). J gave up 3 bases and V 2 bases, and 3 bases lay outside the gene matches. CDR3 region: CSARSGQGVYEQYF. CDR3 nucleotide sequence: TGCAGTGCTAGATCGGGACAGGGGGTCTACGAGCAGTACTTC.

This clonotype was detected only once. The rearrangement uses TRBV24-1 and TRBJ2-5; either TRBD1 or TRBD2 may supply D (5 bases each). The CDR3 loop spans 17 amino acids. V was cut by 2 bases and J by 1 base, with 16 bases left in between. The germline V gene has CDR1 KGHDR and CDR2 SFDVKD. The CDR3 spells CATSDSKERGAQETQYF. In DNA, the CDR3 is TGTGCCACCAGTGATTCGAAGGAAAGAGGGGCCCAAGAGACCCAGTACTTC.

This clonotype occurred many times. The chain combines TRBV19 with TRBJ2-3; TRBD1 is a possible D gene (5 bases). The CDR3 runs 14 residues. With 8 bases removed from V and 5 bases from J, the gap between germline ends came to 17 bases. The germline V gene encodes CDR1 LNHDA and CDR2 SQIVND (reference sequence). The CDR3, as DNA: TGTGCCAGTGGATTTCAGGGTTCTGGAGATACGCAGTATTTT. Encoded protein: CASGFQGSGDTQYF.

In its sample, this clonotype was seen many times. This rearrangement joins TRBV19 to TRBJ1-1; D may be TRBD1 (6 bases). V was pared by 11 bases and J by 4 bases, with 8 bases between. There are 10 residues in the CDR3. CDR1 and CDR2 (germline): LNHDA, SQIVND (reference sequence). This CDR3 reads CAVRGTEAFF. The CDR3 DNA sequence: TGTGCCGTCAGGGGCACTGAAGCTTTCTTT.

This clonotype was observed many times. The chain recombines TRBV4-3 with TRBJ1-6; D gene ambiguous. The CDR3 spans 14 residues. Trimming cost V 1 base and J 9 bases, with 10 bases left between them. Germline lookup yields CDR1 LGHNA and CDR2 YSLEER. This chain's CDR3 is CASSQVLLVSPLHF. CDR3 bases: TGCGCCAGCAGCCAAGTTTTGCTTGTTTCACCCCTCCACTTT.

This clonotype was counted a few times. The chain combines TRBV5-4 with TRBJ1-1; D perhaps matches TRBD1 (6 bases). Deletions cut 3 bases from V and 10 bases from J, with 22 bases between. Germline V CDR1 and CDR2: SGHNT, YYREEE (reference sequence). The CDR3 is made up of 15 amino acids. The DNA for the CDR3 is TGTGCCAGCAGCTCCCTGCAGGGGAGCGGGGAAGGAGCTTTCTTT. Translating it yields CASSSLQGSGEGAFF. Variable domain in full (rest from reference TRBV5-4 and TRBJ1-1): ETGVTQSPTHLIKTRGQQVTLRCSSQSGHNTVSWYQQALGQGPQFIFQYYREEENGRGNFPPRFSGLQFPNYSSELNVNALELDDSALYLCASSSLQGSGEGAFFGQGTRLTVV.

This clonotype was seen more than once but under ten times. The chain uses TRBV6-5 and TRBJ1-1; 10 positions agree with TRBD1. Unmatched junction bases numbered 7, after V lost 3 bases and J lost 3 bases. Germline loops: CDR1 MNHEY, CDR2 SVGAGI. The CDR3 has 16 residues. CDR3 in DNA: TGTGCCAGCAGTTATGGGACAGGGGTTGGGGACACTGAAGCTTTCTTT. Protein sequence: CASSYGTGVGDTEAFF.

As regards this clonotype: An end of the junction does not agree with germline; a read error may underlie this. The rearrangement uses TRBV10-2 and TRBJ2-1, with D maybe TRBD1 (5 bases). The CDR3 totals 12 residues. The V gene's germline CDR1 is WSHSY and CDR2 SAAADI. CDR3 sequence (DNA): TGTGCCAGCACCCAAGAGGACAATGAGCAGTCCTTC. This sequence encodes CASTQEDNEQSF.

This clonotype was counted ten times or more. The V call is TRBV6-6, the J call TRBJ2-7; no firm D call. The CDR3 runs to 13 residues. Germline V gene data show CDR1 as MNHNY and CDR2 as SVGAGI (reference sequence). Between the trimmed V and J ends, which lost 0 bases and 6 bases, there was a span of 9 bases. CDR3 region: CASSYSGFSEQYF. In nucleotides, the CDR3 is TGTGCCAGCAGTTACTCAGGGTTCAGCGAGCAGTACTTC.

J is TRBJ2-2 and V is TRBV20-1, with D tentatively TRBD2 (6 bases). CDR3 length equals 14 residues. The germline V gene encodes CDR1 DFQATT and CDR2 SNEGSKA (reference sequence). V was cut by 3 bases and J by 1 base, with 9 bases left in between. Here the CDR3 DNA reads TGCAGTGCTAGTAGCGGAGGGAACACCGGGGAGCTGTTTTTT. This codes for CSASSGGNTGELFF.

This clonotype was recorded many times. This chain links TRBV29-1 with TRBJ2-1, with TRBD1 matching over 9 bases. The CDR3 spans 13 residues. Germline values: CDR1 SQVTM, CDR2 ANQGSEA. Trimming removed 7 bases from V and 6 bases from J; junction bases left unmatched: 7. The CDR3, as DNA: TGCAGCGCTCCGGGACAGGGAACCAATGAGCAGTTCTTC. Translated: CSAPGQGTNEQFF.

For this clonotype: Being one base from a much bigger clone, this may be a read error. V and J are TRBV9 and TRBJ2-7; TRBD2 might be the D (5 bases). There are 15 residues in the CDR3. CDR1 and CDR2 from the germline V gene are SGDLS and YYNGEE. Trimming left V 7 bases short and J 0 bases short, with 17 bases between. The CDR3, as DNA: TGTGCCAGCGGGTACGGGGAAACCCCCTCCTACGAGCAGTACTTC. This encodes CASGYGETPSYEQYF.

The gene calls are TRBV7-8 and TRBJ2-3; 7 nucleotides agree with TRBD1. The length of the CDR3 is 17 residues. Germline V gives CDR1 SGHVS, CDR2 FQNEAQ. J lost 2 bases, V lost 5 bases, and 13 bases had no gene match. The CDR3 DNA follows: TGTGCCAGCAGCGGAAGTCAAATCGGGACAGACACAGATACGCAGTATTTT. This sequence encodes CASSGSQIGTDTDTQYF.

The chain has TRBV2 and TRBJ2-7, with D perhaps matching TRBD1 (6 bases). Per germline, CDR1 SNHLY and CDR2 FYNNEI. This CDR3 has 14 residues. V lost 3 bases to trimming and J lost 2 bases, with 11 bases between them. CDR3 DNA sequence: TGTGCCAGCAGTGATTTAGGGGGAACCTACGAGCAGTACTTC. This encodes CASSDLGGTYEQYF.

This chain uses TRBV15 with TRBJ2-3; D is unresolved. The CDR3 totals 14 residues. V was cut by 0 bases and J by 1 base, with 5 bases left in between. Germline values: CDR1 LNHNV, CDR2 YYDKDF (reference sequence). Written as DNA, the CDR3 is TGTGCCACCAGCAGAGACAGAGGCACAGATACGCAGTATTTT. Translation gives CATSRDRGTDTQYF.

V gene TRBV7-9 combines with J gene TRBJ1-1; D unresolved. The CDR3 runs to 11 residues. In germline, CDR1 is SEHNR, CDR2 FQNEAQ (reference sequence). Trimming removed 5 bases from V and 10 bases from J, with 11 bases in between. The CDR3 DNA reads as TGTGCCAGCAGCCAGGAACGGACAGCTTTCTTT. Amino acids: CASSQERTAFF. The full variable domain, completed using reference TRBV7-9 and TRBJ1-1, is DTGVSQNPRHKITKRGQNVTFRCDPISEHNRLYWYRQTLGQGPEFLTYFQNEAQLEKSRLLSDRFSAERPKGSFSTLEIQRTEQGDSAMYLCASSQERTAFFGQGTRLTVV.

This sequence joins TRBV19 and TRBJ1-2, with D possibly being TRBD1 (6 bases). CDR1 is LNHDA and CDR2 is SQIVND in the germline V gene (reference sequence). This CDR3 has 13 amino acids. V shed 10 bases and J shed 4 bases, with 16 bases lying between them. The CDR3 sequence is CATRVQGTYGYTF. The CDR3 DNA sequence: TGTGCCACCAGGGTGCAGGGGACCTATGGCTACACCTTC.

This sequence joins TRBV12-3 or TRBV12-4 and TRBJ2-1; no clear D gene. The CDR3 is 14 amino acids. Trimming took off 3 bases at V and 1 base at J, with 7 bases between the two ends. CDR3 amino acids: CASSFRLSYNEQFF. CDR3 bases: TGTGCCAGCAGTTTCCGTCTATCCTACAATGAGCAGTTCTTC.